Listed below are T cell receptor beta chains from one sample, sequenced in a study of blood T cell repertoires in COVID-19. Using immunoSEQ multiplex PCR, the repertoire was profiled, and TCRdb retains in-frame clones only, with some absent. This sample has fewer than 200,000 clones, with approximately 81% found just once. Sequences were obtained from PBMCs or T cells enriched from blood (not recorded which). The source is a man aged 60-69 years who had recovered from COVID-19. Each CDR3 is given with its conserved first and last residue. Fields, in order: D gene, clone size, J gene, V gene, CDR3 protein, CDR3 DNA. A D gene is named only where the DNA matches it firmly. Some rows have no size entry. The others give once, few or many, or a class for an expanded clone.

D gene: .
clone size: .
J gene: TRBJ1-2
V gene: TRBV7-2
CDR3 protein: CASSLVVRGGGYTF
CDR3 DNA: TGTGCCAGCAGCTTAGTGGTCCGGGGGGGTGGCTACACCTTC

D gene: .
clone size: .
J gene: TRBJ2-3
V gene: TRBV6-5
CDR3 protein: CASSRGTDTQYF
CDR3 DNA: TGTGCCAGCAGTAGAGGGACAGATACGCAGTATTTT

D gene: .
clone size: once
J gene: TRBJ1-2
V gene: TRBV19
CDR3 protein: CASSIEFGPGGGYTF
CDR3 DNA: TGTGCCAGTAGTATAGAGTTCGGCCCCGGGGGAGGCTACACCTTC

D gene: .
clone size: .
J gene: TRBJ1-3
V gene: TRBV2
CDR3 protein: CASGGDGNTIYF
CDR3 DNA: TGTGCCAGTGGGGGGGATGGAAACACCATATATTTT

D gene: TRBD1
clone size: once
J gene: TRBJ2-5
V gene: TRBV7-9
CDR3 protein: CASSSKGQGVSETQYF
CDR3 DNA: TGTGCCAGCAGCTCCAAGGGACAGGGGGTATCAGAGACCCAGTACTTC

D gene: .
clone size: .
J gene: TRBJ1-5
V gene: TRBV24-1
CDR3 protein: CATSPHRDSNQPQHF
CDR3 DNA: TGTGCCACCAGTCCCCACAGGGATAGCAATCAGCCCCAGCATTTT

D gene: TRBD1
clone size: .
J gene: TRBJ1-5
V gene: TRBV27
CDR3 protein: CASSFRGSNQPQHF
CDR3 DNA: TGTGCCAGCAGTTTCAGGGGGTCCAATCAGCCCCAGCATTTT

D gene: .
clone size: .
J gene: TRBJ1-3
V gene: TRBV21-1
CDR3 protein: CASSSGTGAGNTIYF
CDR3 DNA: TGTGCCAGCAGCAGCGGGACAGGGGCAGGAAACACCATATATTTT

D gene: .
clone size: .
J gene: TRBJ1-4
V gene: TRBV28
CDR3 protein: CASIDGGGRNGKLFF
CDR3 DNA: TGTGCCAGCATCGACGGGGGAGGTAGGAATGGAAAACTGTTTTTT

D gene: .
clone size: .
J gene: TRBJ1-2
V gene: TRBV29-1
CDR3 protein: CSAGTASSYGYTF
CDR3 DNA: TGCAGCGCCGGGACTGCCTCTAGCTATGGCTACACCTTC

D gene: TRBD2
clone size: few
J gene: TRBJ2-7
V gene: TRBV7-9
CDR3 protein: CASSLTLAGSGSYEQYF
CDR3 DNA: TGTGCCAGCAGCTTAACCCTAGCGGGTTCGGGCTCCTACGAGCAGTACTTC

D gene: TRBD1
clone size: .
J gene: TRBJ2-3
V gene: TRBV5-1
CDR3 protein: CASGLVAGGPDTQYF
CDR3 DNA: TGCGCCAGCGGGTTGGTAGCAGGGGGCCCGGATACGCAGTATTTT

D gene: TRBD2
clone size: .
J gene: TRBJ2-7
V gene: TRBV5-1
CDR3 protein: CASSFGTNSYEQYF
CDR3 DNA: TGCGCCAGCAGCTTCGGGACTAACTCCTACGAGCAGTACTTC

D gene: TRBD1
clone size: .
J gene: TRBJ1-2
V gene: TRBV27
CDR3 protein: CASRDPSAGGDGYTF
CDR3 DNA: TGTGCCAGCAGGGACCCCTCCGCAGGGGGAGATGGCTACACCTTC

D gene: .
clone size: once
J gene: TRBJ2-3
V gene: TRBV9
CDR3 protein: CASSGVPVTDTQYF
CDR3 DNA: TGTGCCAGCAGCGGAGTGCCGGTCACAGATACGCAGTATTTT

D gene: TRBD2
clone size: .
J gene: TRBJ2-1
V gene: TRBV9
CDR3 protein: CASSVRTSGRNEQFF
CDR3 DNA: TGTGCCAGCAGCGTACGGACTAGCGGGAGAAATGAGCAGTTCTTC

D gene: TRBD1
clone size: .
J gene: TRBJ2-7
V gene: TRBV18
CDR3 protein: CASSPAGTGAYEQYF
CDR3 DNA: TGTGCCAGCTCACCAGCCGGGACAGGGGCCTACGAGCAGTACTTC

D gene: .
clone size: .
J gene: TRBJ2-4
V gene: TRBV19
CDR3 protein: CASSIPGMEAKNIQYF
CDR3 DNA: TGTGCCAGTAGTATCCCAGGGATGGAAGCCAAAAACATTCAGTACTTC

D gene: .
clone size: .
J gene: TRBJ2-7
V gene: TRBV2
CDR3 protein: CASLRGRGFGEQYF
CDR3 DNA: TGTGCCAGCCTCCGGGGCAGGGGCTTTGGCGAGCAGTACTTC

D gene: .
clone size: .
J gene: TRBJ1-2
V gene: TRBV5-1
CDR3 protein: CASSFAGEFYGYTF
CDR3 DNA: TGCGCCAGCAGCTTCGCAGGGGAGTTCTATGGCTACACCTTC